This paragraph covers one T cell receptor (beta chain) sequence. This CDR3 contains 13 residues. The J segment lost 13 bases and the V segment lost 5 bases, leaving 11 bases of the junction unmatched. CDR1 is LNHDA, CDR2 SQIVND, per germline (reference sequence). Profiled with immunoSEQ multiplex PCR; TCRdb holds only in-frame clones, not every one. This sample yields about 300,000 clones, of which about nine tenths are seen a single time; about 4.6% belongs to the top ten. This entry comes from a study of blood T cell repertoires in COVID-19. Study as a whole: Sources were T cells, B-cell-depleted T cells, or PBMCs; the material itself was cDNA or gDNA.

V gene TRBV19 combines with J gene TRBJ2-1, with 7 bases lining up with TRBD1. This sequence originates from a man aged 25-45 years who had recovered from COVID-19. The material sequenced was PBMCs or T cells enriched from blood (not recorded which). The DNA for the CDR3 is TGTGCCAGTAGTCTGACAGGGTCTAGTAGTCAGTTCTTC. Protein product: CASSLTGSSSQFF. The whole variable domain, filled in from reference TRBV19 and TRBJ2-1, reads DGGITQSPKYLFRKEGQNVTLSCEQNLNHDAMYWYRQDPGQGLRLIYYSQIVNDFQKGDIAEGYSVSREKKESFPLTVTSAQKNPTAFYLCASSLTGSSSQFFGPGTRLTVL.